A single T cell receptor beta chain is shown here with its context. Participants were aged roughly 18 to 90 years, lived in under 30 US areas, and enrolled virtually. Participant-reported clinical history was the basis for cohort assignment. Clones were sequenced by immunoSEQ multiplex PCR, and TCRdb holds only the in-frame ones, with some missing. The profile covers approximately 270,000 clones, with about 87% appearing a single time and roughly 4.3% taken by the ten largest. This CDR3 spans 14 amino acids. CDR1 and CDR2 (germline): SQVTM, ANQGSEA. The V end was cut by 4 bases, the J end by 0 bases, with 13 bases between. This sample was taken from a study of blood T cell repertoires in COVID-19. Turning to the study itself: Sites in the United States, Italy and Spain provided acute and convalescent COVID-19 samples. In each case, the material was cDNA or gDNA derived from T cells, B-cell-depleted T cells, or PBMCs.

This receptor was obtained from a woman between 25 and 40 years old with acute COVID-19. Material for sequencing was PBMCs or T cells enriched from blood (not recorded which). The chain joins TRBV29-1 to TRBJ2-7; no definite D call. This CDR3 is CSVVEEILSYEQYF. The DNA of the CDR3 is TGCAGCGTTGTAGAGGAGATTCTCTCCTACGAGCAGTACTTC.